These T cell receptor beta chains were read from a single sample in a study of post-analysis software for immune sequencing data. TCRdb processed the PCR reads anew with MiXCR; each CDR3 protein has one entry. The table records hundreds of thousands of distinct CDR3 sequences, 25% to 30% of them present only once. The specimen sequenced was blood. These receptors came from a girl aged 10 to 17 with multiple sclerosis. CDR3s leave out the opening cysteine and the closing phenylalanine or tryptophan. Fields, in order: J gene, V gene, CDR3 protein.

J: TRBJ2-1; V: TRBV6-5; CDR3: ASSRSDRASYNEQF
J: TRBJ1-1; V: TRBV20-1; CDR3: SARDRWQVEAF
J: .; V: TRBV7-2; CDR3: ASSQPRLAGGPTNYEQY
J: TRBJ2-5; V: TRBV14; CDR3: ASSQKHTRQY
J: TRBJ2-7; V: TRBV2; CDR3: ASSVVRSLQY
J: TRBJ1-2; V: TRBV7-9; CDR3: ASSPIYGAQGGYGYT
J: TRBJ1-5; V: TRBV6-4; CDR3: ASSEHQGGNQPQH
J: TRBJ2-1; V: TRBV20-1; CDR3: SAGLAGSWEQF
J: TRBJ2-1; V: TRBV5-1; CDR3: ASSLVASGRSYNEQF
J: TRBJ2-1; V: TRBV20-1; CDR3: SAGGDNSYNGQF
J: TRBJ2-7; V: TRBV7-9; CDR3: ASSPMGEAYEQY
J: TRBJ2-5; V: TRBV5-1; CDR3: ASSLSPSGDQETQY
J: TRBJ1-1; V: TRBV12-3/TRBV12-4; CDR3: ASRPGGAGTEAF
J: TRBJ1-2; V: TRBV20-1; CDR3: SARISGGRQGDYGYT
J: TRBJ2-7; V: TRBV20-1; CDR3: SAIFQASGSGEQY
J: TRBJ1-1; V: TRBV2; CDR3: ASTPGQANTEAF
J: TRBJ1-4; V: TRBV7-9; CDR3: ASSETGRNEKLF
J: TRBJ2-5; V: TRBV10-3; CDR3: AISELDVQETQY
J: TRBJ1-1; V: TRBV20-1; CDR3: SAALPEAQNTEAF
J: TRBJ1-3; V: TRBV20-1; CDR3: SAGGENTIY
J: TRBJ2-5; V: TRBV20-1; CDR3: SASWSPAAETQY
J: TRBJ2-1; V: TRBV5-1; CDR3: ASSFFNAGQVLEQF
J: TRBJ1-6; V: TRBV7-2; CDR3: ASSLRAPRVATGRALH
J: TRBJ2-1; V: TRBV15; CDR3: ATSRQQQVRQF
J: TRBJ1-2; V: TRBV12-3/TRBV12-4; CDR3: ASREDRAYGYT
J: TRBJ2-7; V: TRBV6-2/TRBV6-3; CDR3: ASTRTGSYEQY
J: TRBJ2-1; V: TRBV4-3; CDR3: ASSQVGLAGEQF
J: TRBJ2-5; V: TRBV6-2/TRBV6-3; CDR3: ASNMPTSGSGTQY
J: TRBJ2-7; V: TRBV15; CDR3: ATSRTGVVEQY
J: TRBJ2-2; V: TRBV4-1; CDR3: ASSQAAGDTGELF
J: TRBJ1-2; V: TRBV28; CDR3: AHGEIDGYT
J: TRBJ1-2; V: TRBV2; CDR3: ASSPETRTNYGYT
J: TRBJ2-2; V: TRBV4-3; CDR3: ASSQDGPGELF
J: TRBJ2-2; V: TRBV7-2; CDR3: ASSPEGTRTGELF
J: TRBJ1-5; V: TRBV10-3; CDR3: AISESWGSNQPQH
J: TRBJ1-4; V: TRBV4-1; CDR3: ASSPGRSATNEKLF
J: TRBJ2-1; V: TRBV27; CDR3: ASSGGQNYNEQF
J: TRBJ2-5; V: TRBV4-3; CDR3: ASSLRDLGETQY
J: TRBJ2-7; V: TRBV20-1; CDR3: SAFGAFYEQY
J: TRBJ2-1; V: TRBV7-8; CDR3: ASSLPAGDEQF
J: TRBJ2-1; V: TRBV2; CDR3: ASNTGPTRNEQF
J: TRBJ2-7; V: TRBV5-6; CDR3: ASSLGQNSYEQY
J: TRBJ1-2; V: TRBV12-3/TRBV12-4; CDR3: ASRRDSGYT
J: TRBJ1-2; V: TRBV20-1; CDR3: SAPSPRHGYGYT
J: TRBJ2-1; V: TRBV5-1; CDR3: ASTKGDRANNEQF
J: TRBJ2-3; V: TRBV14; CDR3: ASSPSSGRATDTQY
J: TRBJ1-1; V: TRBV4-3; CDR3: ASSQERGRVGTEAF
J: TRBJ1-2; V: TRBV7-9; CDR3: ASNDGEHYGYT
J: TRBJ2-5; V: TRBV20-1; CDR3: SVRLAGIQETQY
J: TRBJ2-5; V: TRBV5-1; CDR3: ASSLRLAGGEETQY
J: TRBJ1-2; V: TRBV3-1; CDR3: ASSPPPGGDGYT
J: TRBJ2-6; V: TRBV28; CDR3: ASGAGANVLT